The source of this T cell receptor (beta chain) is a study of blood T cell repertoires in COVID-19. As for the study in general: Sources were T cells, B-cell-depleted T cells, or PBMCs; the material itself was cDNA or gDNA.

The CDR3 is made up of 14 amino acids. Profiling relied on immunoSEQ multiplex PCR, and the TCRdb table lists in-frame clones only, not all of them. The sample yields more than 110,000 clones, about four fifths seen once. V gene TRBV21-1 combines with J gene TRBJ2-7; TRBD2, as called in the table, went unchecked against the DNA. TRBV21-1 is a pseudogene segment. The sample was peripheral blood. This sequence originates from a woman between 55 and 75 years old with acute or convalescent COVID-19. CDR3 loop: CASRSSGSPYEQYF. The CDR3 bases are TGTGCCAGCAGATCTAGCGGGAGTCCCTACGAGCAGTACTTC.